The 19 T cell receptor beta chains listed next were all sequenced from one sample in a study of lymphopenia after photon versus proton radiotherapy. Profiling relied on immunoSEQ multiplex PCR, and the TCRdb table lists in-frame clones only, not all of them. The sample gives nearly 7,500 clones, around 94% of which show up once; under 2% is in the top ten. Sample: peripheral blood, taken from a patient treated with photon-based radiotherapy. The receptor source for this set is a woman between 45 and 65 years old with cholangiocarcinoma.

The rearrangement uses TRBV7-2 and TRBJ1-2, with unresolved D. CDR1 SGHTA and CDR2 FQGNSA come from the germline V gene. The CDR3 has 11 residues. The V end lost 5 bases, the J end lost 8 bases, and 9 bases lay between the germline ends. CDR3 in amino acids: CASSPGIGYTF. CDR3 sequence (DNA): TGTGCCAGCAGCCCCGGTATAGGCTACACCTTC.

The rearrangement links TRBV21-1 to TRBJ2-3. TRBV21-1 is annotated as a pseudogene. There are 14 residues in the CDR3. In DNA form, the CDR3 reads TGTGCCAGCAGCATTGGGGGACCCACAGATACGCAGTATTTT. It encodes CASSIGGPTDTQYF.

This chain uses TRBV30 with TRBJ1-2; unclear D gene. The CDR3 spans 14 residues. Germline CDR1 reads GTSNPN; CDR2 reads SVGIG (reference sequence). Trimming stripped 4 bases from V and 8 bases from J, with 20 bases between. This CDR3 is CAWTTPAGWWGYTF. The CDR3, as DNA: TGTGCCTGGACTACCCCGGCAGGCTGGTGGGGCTACACCTTC.

The V and J genes are TRBV9 and TRBJ2-1; 7 bases are shared with TRBD1. The CDR3 extends over 18 amino acids. J lost 0 bases, V lost 0 bases, and 9 bases had no gene match. Germline assignment: CDR1 SGDLS and CDR2 YYNGEE. The CDR3: CASSVVRGQHSSYNEQFF. As DNA, the CDR3 is TGTGCCAGCAGCGTAGTTAGGGGACAGCACAGCTCCTACAATGAGCAGTTCTTC.

The J gene is TRBJ1-1, the V gene TRBV4-1; D not certain. The V end was cut by 4 bases, the J end by 0 bases, with 18 bases between. The CDR3 runs to 17 residues. CDR1 is MGHRA and CDR2 is YSYEKL in the germline V gene. The CDR3 region has the DNA TGCGCCAGCAGCCCCGGACCCCCCCGGGCCATGAACACTGAAGCTTTCTTT. Protein sequence: CASSPGPPRAMNTEAFF.

This chain joins TRBV5-1 and TRBJ1-2, with D uncertain. V was pared by 3 bases and J by 8 bases, with 8 bases between. In germline, CDR1 is SGHRS, CDR2 YFSETQ. The CDR3 totals 11 residues. As DNA, the CDR3 is TGCGCCAGCAGCTCGGCAGGAGGCTACACCTTC. Translated, it gives CASSSAGGYTF.

For the CDR3, the DNA is TGTGCCAGTAGTATAGCTCCTGCCGGAAACACCATATATTTT. Its protein product is CASSIAPAGNTIYF. The chain couples TRBV19 to TRBJ1-3; D uncertain. This CDR3 comprises 14 residues. V was cut by 1 base and J by 4 bases, with 8 bases left in between. Germline CDR1 is LNHDA and CDR2 is SQIVND (reference sequence). Full variable domain (remainder filled in from reference TRBV19 and TRBJ1-3): DGGITQSPKYLFRKEGQNVTLSCEQNLNHDAMYWYRQDPGQGLRLIYYSQIVNDFQKGDIAEGYSVSREKKESFPLTVTSAQKNPTAFYLCASSIAPAGNTIYFGEGSWLTVV.

The gene calls are TRBV11-2 and TRBJ2-5; 8 nucleotides align to TRBD2. Per the germline V gene, CDR1 is SGHAT and CDR2 is FQNNGV. J gave up 5 bases and V 3 bases, and 11 bases lay outside the gene matches. There are 16 residues in the CDR3. CDR3 loop: CASSFGLAGTGETQYF. DNA of the CDR3: TGTGCCAGCAGCTTCGGATTAGCGGGGACGGGGGAGACCCAGTACTTC. The whole variable domain, filled in from reference TRBV11-2 and TRBJ2-5, reads EAGVAQSPRYKIIEKRQSVAFWCNPISGHATLYWYQQILGQGPKLLIQFQNNGVVDDSQLPKDRFSAERLKGVDSTLKIQPAKLEDSAVYLCASSFGLAGTGETQYFGPGTRLLVL.

The chain combines TRBV1 with TRBJ1-2. TRBV1 is given as a pseudogene. This CDR3 has 16 amino acids. CDR3 DNA sequence: TGCACCAGCAGAAGATCTCGTTTGTGCGAAAGATATGGCTACACCTTC. Its protein product is CTSRRSRLCERYGYTF.

V is TRBV30 and J is TRBJ1-5, with TRBD1 matching 9 bases. Germline values: CDR1 GTSNPN, CDR2 SVGIG (reference sequence). CDR3 length: 19 residues. V gave up 3 bases and J gave up 2 bases; unmatched junction bases: 17. The CDR3 loop is CAWSGTGRQEGGRNQPQHF. Written as DNA, the CDR3 is TGTGCCTGGAGCGGGACAGGGAGGCAAGAAGGAGGTCGCAATCAGCCCCAGCATTTT.

The chain uses TRBV18 and TRBJ1-1; D gene unclear. The CDR3 length is 13 residues. Germline values: CDR1 KGHSH, CDR2 LQKENI. V was clipped by 3 bases and J by 1 base, with 6 bases between them. The DNA for the CDR3 is TGTGCCAGCTCACCTTCAGAGAACACTGAAGCTTTCTTT. Its protein is CASSPSENTEAFF.

This chain links TRBV7-9 with TRBJ2-1, with D possibly being TRBD1 (5 bases). V was trimmed by 7 bases and J by 6 bases, leaving 22 bases between them. The CDR3 runs to 16 residues. Germline V gene lookup returns CDR1 SEHNR and CDR2 FQNEAQ (reference sequence). The CDR3 DNA reads TGTGCCAGCAACAAGGGGTGGATTGAGGCCGGCAATGAGCAGTTCTTC. The encoded protein is CASNKGWIEAGNEQFF.

This chain uses TRBV6-5 with TRBJ2-2; 7 positions agree with TRBD1. The CDR3 loop spans 15 amino acids. Trimming removed 6 bases from V and 1 base from J; junction bases left unmatched: 5. From germline, CDR1 is MNHEY and CDR2 SVGAGI. CDR3 sequence: CASRYRDRNTGELFF. CDR3 DNA sequence: TGTGCCAGCAGGTACCGGGACAGGAACACCGGGGAGCTGTTTTTT.

The chain uses TRBV4-3 and TRBJ1-2; no reliable D call. Trimming removed 3 bases from V and 4 bases from J, with 3 bases in between. The CDR3 has 11 amino acids. Germline V CDR1 and CDR2: LGHNA, YSLEER. The CDR3 spells CASSHGYGYTF. CDR3 sequence (DNA): TGCGCCAGCAGCCACGGCTATGGCTACACCTTC.

V gene TRBV18 combines with J gene TRBJ1-2; D is possibly TRBD1 (6 bases). Germline CDR1 reads KGHSH; CDR2 reads LQKENI. Trimming stripped 0 bases from V and 3 bases from J, with 8 bases between. The CDR3 loop spans 14 amino acids. DNA of the CDR3: TGTGCCAGCTCACCACCGGGGGCTGACTATGGCTACACCTTC. Amino acid sequence: CASSPPGADYGYTF.

The V and J genes are TRBV29-1 and TRBJ2-5, with D possibly TRBD1 on 6 matching bases. This CDR3 spans 12 amino acids. Germline lookup yields CDR1 SQVTM and CDR2 ANQGSEA. V lost 3 bases and J lost 3, with 8 bases in between. CDR3 coding DNA: TGCAGCGTTGACAGGGGAGAAGAGACCCAGTACTTC. As protein: CSVDRGEETQYF.

Worth noting for this clone: The CDR3 carries no conserved terminal phenylalanine or tryptophan, so it likely arises from a read error. The limits of the CDR3 on the DNA are not certain, so only TCRdb's listed CDR3 is given. The chain couples TRBV6-5 to TRBJ2-7; the table's D call of TRBD1 was not tested on the DNA. Inclusive of both ends, the CDR3 amounts to 14 amino acids. Germline assignment: CDR1 MNHEY and CDR2 SVGAGI. The CDR3 sequence: CASAPLRGWTPLSS.

The chain recombines TRBV9 with TRBJ2-3; 10 bases are shared with TRBD1. After removal of 2 bases from V and 3 bases from J, the junction contained 0 bases not matched to a gene. The CDR3 totals 14 residues. Germline CDR1 is SGDLS and CDR2 is YYNGEE. The DNA of the CDR3 is TGTGCCAGCAGCGTGGGACAGGGGACAGATACGCAGTATTTT. Its protein product is CASSVGQGTDTQYF.

The chain joins TRBV7-7 to TRBJ2-7; D ambiguous. The V gene's germline CDR1 is SSHAT and CDR2 FNYEAQ (reference sequence). V was pared by 3 bases and J by 2 bases, with 20 bases between. The CDR3 covers 17 residues. CDR3 region: CASSFSSFRTPTYEQYF. For the CDR3, the DNA is TGTGCCAGCAGCTTTTCCAGCTTTCGAACCCCCACCTACGAGCAGTACTTC. The full variable domain, rest sourced from reference TRBV7-7 and TRBJ2-7, is GAGVSQSPRYKVTKRGQDVTLRCDPISSHATLYWYQQALGQGPEFLTYFNYEAQPDKSGLPSDRFSAERPEGSISTLTIQRTEQRDSAMYRCASSFSSFRTPTYEQYFGPGTRLTVT.